This section outlines one T cell receptor beta chain sequence together with its context. The target of this receptor is not known. The input lacks base qualities; no much larger clone sits a single base away. This sample was taken from a study of blood T cells in healthy people across ages (dated by TCRdb to about 2015). Background on the whole study: In model experiments, template switching captured about one uniquely barcoded TCR beta cDNA molecule for every two T cells. Age-related changes in TCR beta repertoire diversity were measured in the study by deep sequencing normalized with unique cDNA molecular identifiers. Four age groups were formed from the donors: young (average roughly 15 years), middle-aged (approximately 40), aged (62) and long-lived (approximately 78). To avoid experimental bias, donors of different ages were distributed randomly across sequencing lanes. Using the same blood draw, the study looked at two additional independent replicas of 1 million unique cDNA reads for two donors, one aged 18 to 29 and the other aged 80 or older. The full study reports these points: Total diversity estimates from one million sequenced T cells were considered lower bounds and underestimates. A strong correlation was found between observed TCR beta diversity and the percentage of naive T cells measured by flow cytometry. Conclusive comparison of naive and antigen-experienced compartments was prevented by the profiling of bulk unsorted PBMCs. Because the CMV infection status of the donors was unknown, age-related changes in expanded clonotypes may potentially have been confounded. As age increased, observed TCR beta diversity per million T cells dropped in a roughly linear way, and a significant reduction was already evident by age about 36. Compared with the aged group, the long-lived group had more naive CD4+ T cells, fewer expanded clones and increased TCR diversity, suggesting age selection.

Libraries came from 5' RACE. The sequencer was an Illumina HiSeq 2500. A second PCR of roughly 7 to 11 cycles was performed with a sample-barcoded 5' primer and a J-beta primer mix. A template-switch 5' adaptor carrying 12 random nucleotides introduced a unique molecular identifier onto each TCR beta cDNA molecule. Each sample yielded at least 2.5 million CDR3-containing paired-end reads. The Mint cDNA synthesis kit, primed by a TRBC-specific oligonucleotide, was used to synthesize first-strand cDNA from all RNA. Following uracil-DNA glycosylase treatment, a first 18-cycle PCR with universal primers M1SS and BC2_uni_R was performed on all cDNA. Regarding the original processing steps: For normalization, 1 million high-quality reads were randomly selected from each sample, with every read carrying a distinct molecular identifier. Instead of being binned into consensus sequences, reads that shared molecular identifiers were thrown out. MiTCR, with a Q25 quality threshold and the strictest error-elimination algorithm, was used for CDR3 identification, clonotype clustering and error correction. A nonparametric unseen species model with Euler transformation was used to estimate a lower bound on total TCR beta diversity. TCRdb reanalyzed the raw reads on its own, using fastp at Q25 for trimming and MiXCR for clone calling, and kept in-frame beta chains. Identical CDR3 proteins give one entry, which carries the most common genes and DNA. The authors' filters were not applied to this entry. This sample has 920,000 or so distinct CDR3 sequences in its table, and around 45% of those were observed once. The ten largest clonotypes hold 15% to 20% of the sample.

Systemically healthy Caucasian individuals from Russia, 35 to 40 in total and aged roughly 6 to 100 years, were included as donors. Ten milliliters of peripheral blood were drawn from each donor into EDTA-treated Vacutainer tubes. Ficoll-Paque density-gradient centrifugation was used to isolate PBMCs, with at least 7 million per sample. Trizol reagent was used to extract total RNA from the PBMCs, yielding at least 5 micrograms per sample. For every donor, an aliquot of PBMCs went through flow cytometry to measure the percentages of naive CD45RAhigh/CD27high T cells. The sample consisted of blood. This sequence was found in a woman aged 60-75 years in good health.

In nucleotide form, the sequence is TGTGCCATCACCGGAGAATTTAGCTGGGGCTCCTACAATGAGCAGTTCTTC. Its amino acids are CAITGEFSWGSYNEQFF. The chain uses TRBV10-3 and TRBJ2-1; the D gene cannot be named for sure. The CDR3, from cysteine to phenylalanine, totals 17 residues. The read is trimmed to its CDR3 DNA, 51 bases read in frame from base 1. V drops 7 bases and J drops 0 bases, leaving 19 bases in between. The germline V gene specifies ENHRY as CDR1 and SYGVKD as CDR2.